A single sample gave rise to the 27 T cell receptor beta chains below, sequenced in a study of T cells after yellow fever vaccination. TCRdb re-called the 5' RACE reads with MiXCR, one entry per CDR3 protein. The sample shows some 240,000 distinct CDR3 sequences, about 3% of them seen only once. The sequencing here drew on CD4+ T cells sorted from PBMCs, taken 10 days after the yellow fever booster vaccination. The receptors come from a man younger than 35 who received the YFV17D yellow fever vaccine.

This clonotype was counted only a few times. The rearrangement uses TRBV12-1 and TRBJ2-7; the table assigns TRBD1, which was not confirmed against the DNA. TRBV12-1 is noted as a pseudogene. The CDR3 runs 17 residues. DNA of the CDR3: TGTGCCAGCAGCTTTGTTATGCCCGGGACACGGTCCTACGAGCAGTACGTC. It is translated as CASSFVMPGTRSYEQYV.

This clonotype was detected ten times or more. CDR3 bases: TGCGCCAGCAGCTTGGGGTTCCAGGGCAACACTGAAGCTTTCTTT. Protein product: CASSLGFQGNTEAFF. This chain links TRBV5-1 with TRBJ1-1; D may be TRBD1 (5 bases). V lost 0 bases to trimming and J lost 2 bases, with 11 bases between them. The CDR3 is 15 amino acids. Germline assignment: CDR1 SGHRS and CDR2 YFSETQ.

V is TRBV6-5 and J is TRBJ1-2, with a weak D call TRBD1 (5 bases). The CDR3 covers 14 residues. Germline-derived CDR1 and CDR2 are MNHEY and SVGAGI. With 2 bases removed from V and 7 bases from J, the gap between germline ends came to 14 bases. The CDR3 loop reads CASSYEGQRTGYTF. In nucleotides, the CDR3 is TGTGCCAGCAGTTACGAGGGGCAGAGGACTGGCTACACCTTC.

In this sample, this clonotype turned up many times. The chain joins TRBV14 to TRBJ2-5, with D possibly TRBD1 on 6 matching bases. The length of the CDR3 is 13 residues. Per the germline V gene, CDR1 is SGHDN and CDR2 is FVKESK. V lost 0 bases and J lost 9, with 11 bases in between. CDR3 protein: CASSQDHSGAQYF. The CDR3 DNA reads as TGTGCCAGCAGCCAAGATCATTCAGGGGCCCAGTACTTC. The variable domain in full, with the rest retrieved from reference TRBV14 and TRBJ2-5, is EAGVTQFPSHSVIEKGQTVTLRCDPISGHDNLYWYRRVMGKEIKFLLHFVKESKQDESGMPNNRFLAERTGGTYSTLKVQPAELEDSGVYFCASSQDHSGAQYFGPGTRLLVL.

This clonotype occurred a few times. This sequence joins TRBV7-2 and TRBJ2-2; 9 bases fit TRBD2. V lost 0 bases, J lost 6 bases, and 2 bases stayed unmatched. CDR1 and CDR2 (germline): SGHTA, FQGNSA. The length of the CDR3 is 15 residues. CDR3 in DNA: TGTGCCAGCAGCTTAGCGGGACTAGCCTCCGGGGAGCTGTTTTTT. This codes for CASSLAGLASGELFF.

This clonotype was counted at least ten times. This chain joins TRBV6-1 and TRBJ2-7, with D tentatively TRBD2 (5 bases). V was pared by 6 bases and J by 7 bases, with 16 bases between. The CDR3 contains 13 residues. In germline, CDR1 is MNHNS, CDR2 SASEGT. This CDR3 reads CASRADNPGEQYF. CDR3 nucleotides: TGTGCCAGCAGAGCAGACAACCCGGGGGAGCAGTACTTC.

This clonotype occurred a few times. The chain couples TRBV12-3 or TRBV12-4 to TRBJ1-2; TRBD1 might be the D (6 bases). The CDR3 runs 18 residues. With 3 bases removed from V and 7 bases from J, the gap between germline ends came to 27 bases. Here the CDR3 reads CASSLQQGTFVGGGGYTF. CDR3 bases: TGTGCCAGCAGTTTGCAGCAGGGGACTTTTGTTGGAGGTGGTGGCTACACCTTC.

In this sample, this clonotype turned up a few times. V gene TRBV7-2 combines with J gene TRBJ2-5; no definite D call. V lost 6 bases and J 4 bases, leaving 18 bases between the germline ends. This CDR3 spans 15 amino acids. CDR1 is SGHTA and CDR2 is FQGNSA in the germline V gene. CDR3 coding DNA: TGTGCCAGCAGATCCTATGGTTCACAGTCAGAGACCCAGTACTTC. It specifies CASRSYGSQSETQYF.

The genes are TRBV12-3 or TRBV12-4 and TRBJ2-2; 11 bases map to TRBD2. The CDR3 extends over 16 amino acids. Trimming at V came to 5 bases and at J to 4 bases, leaving 6 bases not matched to a gene. CDR3 nucleotides: TGTGCCAGCAGTCCTCTAGCGGGGGGTACCACCGGGGAGCTGTTTTTT. It is translated as CASSPLAGGTTGELFF.

This clonotype was recorded a few times. This may stem from a read error, because a much larger clone lies one nucleotide away. The chain employs TRBV7-8 and TRBJ2-3; a possible D gene is TRBD2 (6 bases). Germline loops: CDR1 SGHVS, CDR2 FQNEAQ. CDR3 size: 13 residues. V was cut by 2 bases and J by 4 bases, with 7 bases left in between. CDR3 nucleotide sequence: TGTGCCAGCAGCTTACGGGAGCCAGATACGCAGTATTTT. It codes for CASSLREPDTQYF.

This clonotype showed up just a few times. This chain links TRBV24-1 with TRBJ2-1; the D gene is possibly TRBD2 (5 bases). The CDR3 runs to 13 residues. CDR1 is KGHDR and CDR2 is SFDVKD in the germline V gene. The ends were cut back, 4 bases at V and 10 bases at J, with 13 bases in the middle. CDR3 nucleotides: TGTGCCACCAGTGAGCCACAACCGGGGGAGCAGTTCTTC. This encodes CATSEPQPGEQFF.

This clonotype was recorded a few times. The chain has TRBV28 and TRBJ1-4; the D is unclear. The germline V and J ends were trimmed by 8 bases and 0 bases, with 13 bases remaining between them. CDR3 length: 15 residues. Germline values: CDR1 MDHEN, CDR2 SYDVKM. CDR3 region: CASRSAGATNEKLFF. As DNA, the CDR3 is TGTGCCAGCCGGTCCGCGGGAGCAACTAATGAAAAACTGTTTTTT.

This clonotype was observed a few times. The rearrangement joins TRBV5-1 to TRBJ2-2; maybe TRBD2 (5 bases). CDR1 and CDR2 from the germline V gene are SGHRS and YFSETQ. Trimming pared 5 bases from V and 7 bases from J, leaving 12 bases between. The CDR3 runs 13 residues. CDR3 residues: CASRLDIGGELFF. CDR3 coding DNA: TGCGCCAGCAGACTAGACATTGGCGGGGAGCTGTTTTTT.

This clonotype has just a few counts. V usage is TRBV4-3 and J usage is TRBJ1-2, with D unresolved. CDR1 is LGHNA and CDR2 is YSLEER in the germline V gene. The V gene lost 2 bases and the J gene lost 5 bases, with 9 bases spanning the gap. CDR3 length: 13 amino acids. CDR3 sequence reads: CASSQPTAYGYTF. The CDR3 region has the DNA TGCGCCAGCAGCCAACCTACAGCTTATGGCTACACCTTC.

The table lists this clonotype with many counts. The chain recombines TRBV5-1 with TRBJ1-2; D gene ambiguous. CDR1 is SGHRS and CDR2 is YFSETQ in the germline V gene. Trimming stripped 4 bases from V and 2 bases from J, with 12 bases between. The CDR3 is made up of 14 amino acids. DNA for the CDR3: TGCGCCAGCAGCCCAGATGGGAAAAACTATGGCTACACCTTC. It is translated as CASSPDGKNYGYTF.

This clonotype was recorded at least ten times. The chain links TRBV12-3 or TRBV12-4 to TRBJ2-1, with D uncertain. The length of the CDR3 is 17 residues. The germline V and J ends were trimmed by 6 bases and 10 bases, with 28 bases remaining between them. The CDR3 here is CASSPPVRALPDREQFF. The CDR3 DNA reads TGTGCCAGCAGCCCCCCAGTTCGAGCGTTGCCCGATCGGGAGCAGTTCTTC.

The chain couples TRBV12-3 or TRBV12-4 to TRBJ1-1, with a tentative D call TRBD1 (5 bases). The CDR3 loop spans 15 amino acids. With 3 bases removed from V and 5 bases from J, the gap between germline ends came to 16 bases. CDR3 sequence reads: CASSLRAGWRTEAFF. As DNA, the CDR3 is TGTGCCAGCAGTTTGCGGGCAGGGTGGCGAACTGAAGCTTTCTTT.

The chain carries TRBV6-1 and TRBJ1-1, with D hard to call. The V and J ends lost 4 bases and 1 base respectively, with 10 bases between them. The CDR3 loop spans 14 amino acids. Per the germline V gene, CDR1 is MNHNS and CDR2 is SASEGT. The CDR3 reads CASSAGTTNTEAFF. The CDR3 region has the DNA TGTGCCAGCAGTGCGGGCACAACGAACACTGAAGCTTTCTTT.

The DNA of the CDR3 is TGTGCCAGCAGCTTACGTCGGGGGTCCGAGCAGTACGTC. This translates into CASSLRRGSEQYV. The chain couples TRBV7-3 to TRBJ2-7, with D possibly being TRBD2 (6 bases). CDR1 and CDR2 from the germline V gene are SGHTA and FQGTGA. Between the trimmed V and J ends, which lost 2 bases and 6 bases, there was a span of 11 bases. CDR3 length: 13 amino acids.

This clonotype appeared many times. V is TRBV5-4 and J is TRBJ1-1; no definite D call. Germline V gene lookup returns CDR1 SGHNT and CDR2 YYREEE (reference sequence). This CDR3 has 17 amino acids. The V and J ends lost 4 bases and 3 bases respectively, with 22 bases between them. Here the CDR3 reads CASSQSYQRASDTEAFF. CDR3 bases: TGTGCCAGCAGCCAGAGCTACCAAAGGGCTTCGGACACTGAAGCTTTCTTT.

This clonotype was detected only a few times. The chain is built from TRBV5-1 and TRBJ1-3, with D perhaps TRBD1 (6 bases). This CDR3 has 14 amino acids. Germline lookup yields CDR1 SGHRS and CDR2 YFSETQ. The germline V and J ends were trimmed by 4 bases and 4 bases, with 12 bases remaining between them. CDR3 amino acids: CASSPLGTGNTIYF. The CDR3 region has the DNA TGCGCCAGCAGCCCCCTCGGGACAGGAAACACCATATATTTT.

This clonotype was counted at least ten times. This rearrangement joins TRBV30 to TRBJ2-3; 8 positions match TRBD2. The V gene end was trimmed by 0 bases and the J gene end by 2 bases; junction bases not matched to a gene: 13. The CDR3 has 18 amino acids. Germline CDR1 reads GTSNPN; CDR2 reads SVGIG (reference sequence). The CDR3 here is CAWSVAASGPPTTDTQYF. CDR3 nucleotides: TGTGCCTGGAGTGTAGCGGCTAGCGGGCCGCCTACCACAGATACGCAGTATTTT.

This clonotype was observed many times. The chain is built from TRBV12-3 or TRBV12-4 and TRBJ1-5; perhaps TRBD1 as D (5 bases). This CDR3 spans 14 amino acids. Between the trimmed V and J ends, which lost 4 bases and 7 bases, there was a span of 14 bases. CDR3 in amino acids: CASSSQGGDQPQHF. Written as DNA, the CDR3 is TGTGCCAGCAGTTCCCAGGGAGGTGACCAGCCCCAGCATTTT.

This clonotype showed up many times. The J gene is TRBJ1-2, the V gene TRBV27; tentatively, D is TRBD1 (6 bases). Trimming cost V 5 bases and J 5 bases, with 24 bases left between them. This CDR3 has 17 amino acids. CDR1 is MNHEY and CDR2 is SMNVEV in the germline V gene (reference sequence). The chain's CDR3 is CASSVSAADSRLYGYTF. The CDR3 DNA reads TGTGCCAGCAGTGTTTCAGCAGCGGACAGCCGCTTGTATGGCTACACCTTC.

Only a few counts were recorded for this clonotype. The chain links TRBV7-2 to TRBJ1-5, with D maybe TRBD1 (5 bases). CDR1 SGHTA and CDR2 FQGNSA come from the germline V gene. This CDR3 comprises 16 residues. Trimming removed 1 base from V and 6 bases from J, with 16 bases in between. The CDR3 DNA reads as TGTGCCAGCAGCTTAGGTCCGGGGACGGGTGGTCAGCCCCAGCATTTT. This sequence encodes CASSLGPGTGGQPQHF.

This clonotype was seen ten or more times. This rearrangement joins TRBV24-1 to TRBJ2-3, with D possibly TRBD2 on 5 matching bases. The ends were cut back, 4 bases at V and 2 bases at J, with 15 bases in the middle. CDR1 and CDR2 from the germline V gene are KGHDR and SFDVKD. This CDR3 is built from 16 residues. The CDR3, as DNA: TGTGCCACCAGTGAGGGAGCAGGACCCCACACAGATACGCAGTATTTT. Amino acid sequence: CATSEGAGPHTDTQYF.

This clonotype occurred many times. The chain couples TRBV5-1 to TRBJ1-2, with D possibly matching TRBD1 (5 bases). Germline CDR1 is SGHRS and CDR2 is YFSETQ. V was pared by 5 bases and J by 8 bases, with 10 bases between. The CDR3 sequence is 11 residues long. Here the CDR3 DNA reads TGCGCCAGCAGGGCAGGGTCCGGCTACACCTTC. Translated, it gives CASRAGSGYTF.